This T cell receptor beta chain was obtained from a study of shared clonotypes between healthy human individuals. Study in general: A donor's plate count was three for CD4 naive and three for CD4 memory; CD8 naive had two and CD8 memory one.

Germline V CDR1 and CDR2: SNHLY, FYNNEI. This CDR3 has 14 residues. With 4 bases removed from V and 4 bases from J, the gap between germline ends came to 10 bases. CD4+ cells were split into CD45RA+ naive and CD45RA-negative memory subsets. In the authors' methods: ImmunoSEQ output held junction-only sequences without quality scores, so filtering differed. Assay: immunoSEQ multiplex PCR; the TCRdb copy retains only in-frame clones and omits some. The V and J calls and clone size are taken from that table; D and trimming were inferred from the DNA. This sample carries just under 350,000 clones, over 70% of them seen once, and the ten largest clones take less than 11%. Whole-study findings and limits: The four-donor shared clonotypes exceeded non-shared clonotypes in generation probability, with non-shared ones scoring lower.

On this clone itself: Antigen: not known.

The chain joins TRBV2 to TRBJ2-2; tentatively, D is TRBD1 (5 bases). Material for sequencing was memory CD4+ T cells sorted from blood. The subset denotes: CD45RA-negative fraction. This clonotype originated in a man aged 30-40 years in good health. This CDR3 reads CASSVGHSTGELFF. For the CDR3, the DNA is TGTGCCAGCAGTGTTGGACATTCCACCGGGGAGCTGTTTTTT.